Below are 6 T cell receptor beta chains sequenced from a single sample in a study of T cells after yellow fever vaccination (dated by TCRdb to between 2018 and 2020). Per the publication, the treatment or condition label means: live attenuated yellow fever vaccine strain. Library creation used 5' RACE. The sequencing machine was an Illumina HiSeq 2500. TCRdb reprocessing: public reads trimmed at Q25 with fastp, clones called with MiXCR, in-frame beta chains kept. Every entry covers one CDR3 protein and lists the most common genes and DNA from its rows. For this sample there are roughly 500,000 distinct CDR3 sequences; 15% to 20% appear just once. The leading ten clones occupy more than 13% of the sample. Source: PBMCs, taken 15 days after the yellow fever booster vaccination. The source of these receptors is a man aged 25 to 40 who received the YFV17D yellow fever vaccine.

This clonotype was recorded at least ten times. This chain's CDR3 is CASSPPGRASYEQYF. Here the CDR3 DNA reads TGTGCCAGCTCACCACCGGGCAGGGCCTCGTACGAGCAGTACTTC. The chain has TRBV18 and TRBJ2-7; a possible D gene is TRBD1 (5 bases). The V end lost 0 bases, the J end lost 4 bases, and 13 bases lay between the germline ends. CDR1 KGHSH and CDR2 LQKENI come from the germline V gene. This CDR3 has 15 residues.

The genes are TRBV18 and TRBJ1-1; unclear D gene. The germline V gene encodes CDR1 KGHSH and CDR2 LQKENI. The CDR3 is 11 amino acids. Trimming removed 2 bases from V and 8 bases from J, with 6 bases in between. CDR3 region: CASSPEAEAFF. For the CDR3, the DNA is TGTGCCAGCTCACCAGAGGCCGAAGCTTTCTTT.

The rearrangement links TRBV19 to TRBJ2-1, with 13 nucleotides matching TRBD2. Trimming took 10 bases from V and 8 from J; bases not matched to a gene: 11. The CDR3 is 15 residues long. In germline, CDR1 is LNHDA, CDR2 SQIVND (reference sequence). CDR3 DNA sequence: TGTGCCACCACGACTAGCGGGAGGACCCTCGATGAGCAGTTCTTC. Translation gives CATTTSGRTLDEQFF.

The chain couples TRBV11-3 to TRBJ2-2; 7 positions match TRBD1. Unmatched junction bases numbered 9, after V lost 6 bases and J lost 5 bases. Germline V CDR1 and CDR2: SGHNT, YENEEA. This CDR3 spans 15 amino acids. This CDR3 is CASRVYRGDTGELFF. The CDR3 bases are TGTGCCAGCAGAGTATACAGGGGAGATACCGGGGAGCTGTTTTTT.

The chain joins TRBV7-8 to TRBJ2-7, with D tentatively TRBD2 (6 bases). CDR1 is SGHVS and CDR2 is FQNEAQ in the germline V gene. The CDR3 extends over 14 amino acids. V was trimmed by 1 base and J by 2 bases, leaving 9 bases between them. The CDR3 bases are TGTGCCAGCAGCTTAGAGGGACTGACCTACGAGCAGTACTTC. Translated: CASSLEGLTYEQYF.

J is TRBJ1-1 and V is TRBV3-1, with TRBD1 matching over 7 bases. Losses at the gene ends were 5 bases for V and 5 bases for J; bases not matched to a gene: 5. The CDR3 sequence is 13 residues long. Germline V gives CDR1 LGHDT, CDR2 YNNKEL (reference sequence). The CDR3 is CASSGTGETEAFF. CDR3 nucleotides: TGTGCCAGCAGCGGTACAGGGGAGACTGAAGCTTTCTTT.